The 20 T cell receptor beta chains reported below all come from one sample, sequenced in a study of cytomegalovirus exposure and HLA in healthy donors. Only in-frame clones appear in the TCRdb table, and some are missing; sequencing was by immunoSEQ multiplex PCR. Among hundreds of thousands of clones listed, 86% were seen once. The sequenced sample consisted of PBMCs. These receptors were collected from a woman younger than 35 in good health and CMV-seronegative.

The chain combines TRBV7-9 with TRBJ2-1; 10 nucleotides match TRBD2. The germline CDR1 and CDR2 sequences are SEHNR and FQNEAQ (reference sequence). J was trimmed by 8 bases and V by 1 base; bases with no gene match: 5. This CDR3 contains 15 residues. The CDR3 DNA is TGTGCCAGCAGCTTAGACAGCGGGGGGGCTTATGAGCAGTTCTTC. This gives the protein CASSLDSGGAYEQFF.

This chain uses TRBV27 with TRBJ2-7; TRBD2 agrees at 12 bases. The CDR3 totals 13 residues. V dropped 10 bases and J dropped 6; count of bases not matched to a gene: 7. Germline CDR1 reads MNHEY; CDR2 reads SMNVEV (reference sequence). The CDR3 here is CATRLAGVREQYF. DNA of the CDR3: TGTGCCACCCGACTAGCGGGAGTACGCGAGCAGTACTTC.

The chain couples TRBV7-3 to TRBJ2-2, with D possibly TRBD1 on 5 matching bases. The CDR3 is 15 residues long. Germline V gene lookup returns CDR1 SGHTA and CDR2 FQGTGA. Trimming took 1 base from V and 5 from J, leaving 11 bases between them. The CDR3 DNA reads TGTGCCAGCAGCTTAAGTCCGGCAGGGACCGGGGAGCTGTTTTTT. As protein: CASSLSPAGTGELFF.

This sequence joins TRBV29-1 and TRBJ2-3; the match to TRBD2 covers 7 bases. Germline assignment: CDR1 SQVTM and CDR2 ANQGSEA. The trim removed 2 bases at V and 6 bases at J, leaving 5 bases unmatched. The CDR3 has 13 amino acids. Written as DNA, the CDR3 is TGCAGCGTTGAAACCGGGGGGACGGATACGCAGTATTTT. It codes for CSVETGGTDTQYF.

The chain joins TRBV27 to TRBJ2-1; TRBD2 aligns across 10 bases. This CDR3 has 15 residues. V lost 6 bases and J lost 8; bases outside the gene matches: 10. Germline CDR1 MNHEY, CDR2 SMNVEV (reference sequence). The CDR3, as DNA: TGTGCCAGCAGAATAGCGGGGGGACTCCAATATGAGCAGTTCTTC. As protein: CASRIAGGLQYEQFF.

V and J are TRBV6-1 and TRBJ2-7; TRBD1 aligns across 12 bases. V dropped 10 bases and J dropped 5; count of bases not matched to a gene: 9. Per the germline V gene, CDR1 is MNHNS and CDR2 is SASEGT. CDR3 length: 14 amino acids. The DNA of the CDR3 is TGTGCCACAGCTGCCGGGACAGGGGGCCACGAGCAGTACTTC. This encodes CATAAGTGGHEQYF.

This clone was counted a single time. The chain employs TRBV30 and TRBJ2-7, with 11 bases lining up with TRBD1. Germline V gives CDR1 GTSNPN, CDR2 SVGIG (reference sequence). This CDR3 spans 13 amino acids. The J segment lost 6 bases and the V segment lost 2 bases, leaving 3 bases of the junction unmatched. CDR3 DNA sequence: TGTGCCTGGAGTAGGGGACAGGGGGTCGAGCAGTACTTC. Translating gives CAWSRGQGVEQYF.

V and J are TRBV2 and TRBJ1-3, with D maybe TRBD1 (6 bases). This CDR3 region has 13 residues. V lost 10 bases and J lost 2, with 12 bases in between. Germline CDR1 and CDR2: SNHLY and FYNNEI. The CDR3 loop is CAMRGQTGNTIYF. For the CDR3, the DNA is TGTGCCATGAGAGGACAGACTGGAAACACCATATATTTT. Looking up the rest from reference TRBV2 and TRBJ1-3 gives the full variable domain: EPEVTQTPSHQVTQMGQEVILRCVPISNHLYFYWYRQILGQKVEFLVSFYNNEISEKSEIFDDQFSVERPDGSNFTLKIRSTKLEDSAMYFCAMRGQTGNTIYFGEGSWLTVV.

CDR3 residues: CASRPDLGTGSYEQYF. CDR3 in DNA: TGTGCCAGCAGACCAGATCTAGGGACAGGGTCCTACGAGCAGTACTTC. The gene calls are TRBV2 and TRBJ2-7, with 9 bases fitting TRBD1. J lost 1 base, V lost 6 bases, and 10 bases had no gene match. Germline CDR1 and CDR2: SNHLY and FYNNEI. The CDR3 contains 16 residues.

The gene calls are TRBV7-9 and TRBJ2-5, with 12 positions matching TRBD2. Germline CDR1 SEHNR, CDR2 FQNEAQ (reference sequence). V was pared by 2 bases and J by 0 bases, with 4 bases of the junction left unmatched. The CDR3 has 17 residues. In DNA form, the CDR3 reads TGTGCCAGCAGCTTAAGGACTAGCGGGATGAACCAAGAGACCCAGTACTTC. Translating it yields CASSLRTSGMNQETQYF. Drawing the rest from reference TRBV7-9 and TRBJ2-5, the complete variable domain is DTGVSQNPRHKITKRGQNVTFRCDPISEHNRLYWYRQTLGQGPEFLTYFQNEAQLEKSRLLSDRFSAERPKGSFSTLEIQRTEQGDSAMYLCASSLRTSGMNQETQYFGPGTRLLVL.

V usage is TRBV11-3 and J usage is TRBJ2-3; 10 bases agree with TRBD2. Germline lookup yields CDR1 SGHNT and CDR2 YENEEA. The CDR3 extends over 15 amino acids. V was pared by 5 bases and J by 1 base, with 3 bases of the junction left unmatched. CDR3 sequence (DNA): TGTGCCAGCAGCGTCGGGACTAGCGGCACAGATACGCAGTATTTT. Protein sequence: CASSVGTSGTDTQYF. Full variable domain (remainder filled in from reference TRBV11-3 and TRBJ2-3): EAGVVQSPRYKIIEKKQPVAFWCNPISGHNTLYWYLQNLGQGPELLIRYENEEAVDDSQLPKDRFSAERLKGVDSTLKIQPAELGDSAVYLCASSVGTSGTDTQYFGPGTRLTVL.

The V call is TRBV9, the J call TRBJ2-3; 7 bases align to TRBD1. The CDR3 runs to 12 residues. Unmatched junction bases numbered 3, after V lost 0 bases and J lost 11 bases. CDR1 is SGDLS and CDR2 is YYNGEE in the germline V gene. CDR3 region: CASSVVSGGQYF. The DNA of the CDR3 is TGTGCCAGCAGCGTAGTCTCAGGGGGGCAGTATTTT.

This clone was counted only a few times. This chain uses TRBV7-9 with TRBJ2-4; D may be TRBD2 (5 bases). Germline-derived CDR1 and CDR2 are SEHNR and FQNEAQ (reference sequence). V lost 1 base to trimming and J lost 5 bases, with 9 bases between them. The CDR3 extends over 14 amino acids. The CDR3 DNA is TGTGCCAGCAGCTTAGGACGAGGGCAAAACATTCAGTACTTC. Its protein product is CASSLGRGQNIQYF.

The chain links TRBV29-1 to TRBJ1-2; D unclear. The V and J ends lost 2 bases and 3 bases respectively, with 10 bases between them. Germline lookup yields CDR1 SQVTM and CDR2 ANQGSEA. The CDR3 is 13 residues long. The CDR3 region is CSVETATYYGYTF. As DNA, the CDR3 is TGCAGCGTTGAAACCGCCACATACTATGGCTACACCTTC.

The chain combines TRBV28 with TRBJ1-5; D is unresolved. This CDR3 comprises 13 residues. Trimming left V 3 bases short and J 9 bases short, with 12 bases between. Germline CDR1 MDHEN, CDR2 SYDVKM. CDR3 bases: TGTGCCAGCAGTTTGGTTGCCGGTCGGCCCCAGCATTTT. This translates into CASSLVAGRPQHF.

The chain has TRBV28 and TRBJ2-2; TRBD1 is a possible D gene (5 bases). The CDR3 runs 14 residues. The V end lost 2 bases, the J end lost 3 bases, and 7 bases lay between the germline ends. Germline CDR1 is MDHEN and CDR2 is SYDVKM. As DNA, the CDR3 is TGTGCCAGCAGTTTAAGGGGCTACACCGGGGAGCTGTTTTTT. Its translation is CASSLRGYTGELFF.

The J gene is TRBJ1-6, the V gene TRBV30; 9 bases are shared with TRBD1. Germline V gene lookup returns CDR1 GTSNPN and CDR2 SVGIG (reference sequence). V shed 4 bases and J 8 bases; nucleotides not matched to a gene: 3. This CDR3 region has 13 residues. CDR3 bases: TGTGCCTGGACGGGACAGGGATATTCACCCCTCCACTTT. As protein: CAWTGQGYSPLHF.

The rearrangement joins TRBV27 to TRBJ2-4, with D possibly TRBD1 on 6 matching bases. Trimming stripped 4 bases from V and 5 bases from J, with 9 bases between. CDR1 is MNHEY, CDR2 SMNVEV, per germline (reference sequence). The CDR3 is 13 residues long. CDR3 sequence: CASSWDTQNIQYF. The CDR3 nucleotides are TGTGCCAGCAGTTGGGACACCCAAAACATTCAGTACTTC.

The gene calls are TRBV28 and TRBJ2-2; D not certain. Germline CDR1 MDHEN, CDR2 SYDVKM. This CDR3 spans 13 amino acids. The V end was cut by 5 bases, the J end by 6 bases, with 10 bases between. CDR3 bases: TGTGCCAGCAGTCCTCAGGTCCCCGGGGAGCTGTTTTTT. Translation gives CASSPQVPGELFF.

The chain links TRBV7-9 to TRBJ2-7, with D perhaps matching TRBD1 (5 bases). The V and J ends lost 4 bases and 2 bases respectively, with 12 bases between them. The CDR3 length is 14 residues. CDR1 and CDR2 (germline): SEHNR, FQNEAQ (reference sequence). DNA for the CDR3: TGTGCCAGCAGCTCTCCGACAGACCCCTACGAGCAGTACTTC. As protein: CASSSPTDPYEQYF. Using reference TRBV7-9 and TRBJ2-7 for the parts outside the CDR3, the full variable domain is DTGVSQNPRHKITKRGQNVTFRCDPISEHNRLYWYRQTLGQGPEFLTYFQNEAQLEKSRLLSDRFSAERPKGSFSTLEIQRTEQGDSAMYLCASSSPTDPYEQYFGPGTRLTVT.